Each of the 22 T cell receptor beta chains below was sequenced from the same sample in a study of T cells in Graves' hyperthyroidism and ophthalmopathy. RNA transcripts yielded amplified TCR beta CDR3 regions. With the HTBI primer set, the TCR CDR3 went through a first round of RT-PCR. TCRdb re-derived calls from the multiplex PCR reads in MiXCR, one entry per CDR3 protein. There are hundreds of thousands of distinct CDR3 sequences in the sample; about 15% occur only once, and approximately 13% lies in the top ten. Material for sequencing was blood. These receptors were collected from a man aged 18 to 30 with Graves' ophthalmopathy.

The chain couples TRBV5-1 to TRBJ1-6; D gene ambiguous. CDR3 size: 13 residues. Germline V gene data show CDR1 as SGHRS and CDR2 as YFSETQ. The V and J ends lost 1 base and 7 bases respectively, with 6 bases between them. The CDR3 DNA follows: TGCGCCAGCAGCTTGAGTCAGAATTCACCCCTCCACTTT. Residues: CASSLSQNSPLHF.

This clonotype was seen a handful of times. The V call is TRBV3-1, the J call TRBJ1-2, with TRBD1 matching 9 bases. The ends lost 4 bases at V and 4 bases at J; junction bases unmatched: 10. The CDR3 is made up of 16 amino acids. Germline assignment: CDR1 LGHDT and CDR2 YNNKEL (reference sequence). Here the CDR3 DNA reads TGTGCCAGCAGCCCCACCGGGACAGGGAAGAGCTATGGCTACACCTTC. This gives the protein CASSPTGTGKSYGYTF.

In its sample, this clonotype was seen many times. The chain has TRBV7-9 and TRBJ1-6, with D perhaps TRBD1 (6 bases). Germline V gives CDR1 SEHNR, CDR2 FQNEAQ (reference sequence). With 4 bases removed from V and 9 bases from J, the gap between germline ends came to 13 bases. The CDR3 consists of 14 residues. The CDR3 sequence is CASSSGTNVSPLHF. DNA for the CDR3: TGTGCCAGCAGCTCCGGGACAAATGTTTCACCCCTCCACTTT.

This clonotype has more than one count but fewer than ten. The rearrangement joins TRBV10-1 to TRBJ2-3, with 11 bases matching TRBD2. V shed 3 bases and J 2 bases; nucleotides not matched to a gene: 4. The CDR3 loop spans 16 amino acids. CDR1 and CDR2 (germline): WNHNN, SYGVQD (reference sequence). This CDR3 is CASSDFSGRATDTQYF. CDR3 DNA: TGCGCCAGCAGTGACTTTAGCGGGAGGGCCACAGATACGCAGTATTTT.

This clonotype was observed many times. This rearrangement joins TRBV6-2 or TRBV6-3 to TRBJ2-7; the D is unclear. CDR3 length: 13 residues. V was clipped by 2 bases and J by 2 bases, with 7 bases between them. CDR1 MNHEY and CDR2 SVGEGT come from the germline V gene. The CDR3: CASSYEVPYEQYF. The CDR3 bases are TGTGCCAGCAGTTACGAGGTCCCCTACGAGCAGTACTTC.

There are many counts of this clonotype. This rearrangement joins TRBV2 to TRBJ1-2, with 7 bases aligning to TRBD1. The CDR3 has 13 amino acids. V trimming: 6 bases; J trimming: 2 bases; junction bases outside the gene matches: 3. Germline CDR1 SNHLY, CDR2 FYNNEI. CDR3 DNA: TGTGCCAGCAGCAGACAGGGAAACTATGGCTACACCTTC. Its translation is CASSRQGNYGYTF.

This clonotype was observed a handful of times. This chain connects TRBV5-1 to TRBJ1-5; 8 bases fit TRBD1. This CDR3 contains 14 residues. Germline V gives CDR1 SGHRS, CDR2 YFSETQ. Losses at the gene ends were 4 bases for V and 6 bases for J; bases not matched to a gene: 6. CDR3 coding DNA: TGCGCCAGCAGCGATGGACAGGGAGTTCAGCCCCAGCATTTT. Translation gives CASSDGQGVQPQHF.

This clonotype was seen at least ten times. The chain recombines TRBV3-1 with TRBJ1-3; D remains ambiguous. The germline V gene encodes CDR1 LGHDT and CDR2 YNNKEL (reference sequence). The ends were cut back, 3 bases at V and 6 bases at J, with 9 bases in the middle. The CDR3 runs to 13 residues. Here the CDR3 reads CASSHLTPNTIYF. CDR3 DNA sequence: TGTGCCAGCAGCCACTTGACACCAAACACCATATATTTT. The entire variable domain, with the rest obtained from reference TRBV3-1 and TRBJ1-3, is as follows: DTAVSQTPKYLVTQMGNDKSIKCEQNLGHDTMYWYKQDSKKFLKIMFSYNNKELIINETVPNRFSPKSPDKAHLNLHINSLELGDSAVYFCASSHLTPNTIYFGEGSWLTVV.

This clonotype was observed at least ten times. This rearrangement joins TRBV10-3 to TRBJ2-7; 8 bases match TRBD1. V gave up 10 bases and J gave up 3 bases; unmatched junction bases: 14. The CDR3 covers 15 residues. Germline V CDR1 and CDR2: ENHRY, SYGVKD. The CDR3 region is CASNHREQGVYEQYF. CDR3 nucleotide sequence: TGTGCCAGCAACCACAGAGAACAGGGGGTCTACGAGCAGTACTTC.

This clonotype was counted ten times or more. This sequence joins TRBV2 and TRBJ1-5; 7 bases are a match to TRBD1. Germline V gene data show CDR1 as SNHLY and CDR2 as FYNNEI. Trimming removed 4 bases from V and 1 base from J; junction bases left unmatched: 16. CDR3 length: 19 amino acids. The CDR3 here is CASSGPGPPAGGSNQPQHF. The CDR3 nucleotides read TGTGCCAGCAGTGGGCCCGGACCACCTGCAGGGGGGAGCAATCAGCCCCAGCATTTT.

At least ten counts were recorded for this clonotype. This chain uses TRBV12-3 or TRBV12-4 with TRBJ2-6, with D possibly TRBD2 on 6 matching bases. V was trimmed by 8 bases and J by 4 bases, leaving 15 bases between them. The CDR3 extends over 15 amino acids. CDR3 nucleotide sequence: TGTGCCAGCCACAGGAGGGGAACCGGGGCCAACGTCCTGACTTTC. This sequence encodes CASHRRGTGANVLTF.

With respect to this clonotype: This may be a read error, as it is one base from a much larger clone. In nucleotides, the CDR3 is TGCAGTGCTAGAGGCGTGGCCAAAGACATTCAGTACTTC. Translated: CSARGVAKDIQYF. This chain links TRBV20-1 with TRBJ2-4; no firm D call. Germline CDR1 is DFQATT and CDR2 is SNEGSKA (reference sequence). The CDR3 contains 13 residues.

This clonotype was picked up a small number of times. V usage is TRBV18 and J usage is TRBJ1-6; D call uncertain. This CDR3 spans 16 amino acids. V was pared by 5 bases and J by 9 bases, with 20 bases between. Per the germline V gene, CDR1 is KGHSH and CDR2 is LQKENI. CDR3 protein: CASSSPLDGEGSPLHF. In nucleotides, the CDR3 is TGTGCCAGCTCATCCCCTCTGGACGGGGAAGGTTCACCCCTCCACTTT.

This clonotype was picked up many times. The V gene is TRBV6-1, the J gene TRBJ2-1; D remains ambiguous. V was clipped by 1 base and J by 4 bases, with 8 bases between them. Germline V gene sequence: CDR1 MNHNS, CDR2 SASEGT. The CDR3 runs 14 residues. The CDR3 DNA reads TGTGCCAGCAGTGAAGTTTGGCAGTACAATGAGCAGTTCTTC. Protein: CASSEVWQYNEQFF.

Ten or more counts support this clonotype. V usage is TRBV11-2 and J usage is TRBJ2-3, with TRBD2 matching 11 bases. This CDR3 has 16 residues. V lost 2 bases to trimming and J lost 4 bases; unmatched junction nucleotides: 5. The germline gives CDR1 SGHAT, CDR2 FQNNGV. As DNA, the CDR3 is TGTGCCAGCAGCTTAACTAGCGGGAGTTGGGCAGATACGCAGTATTTT. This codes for CASSLTSGSWADTQYF.

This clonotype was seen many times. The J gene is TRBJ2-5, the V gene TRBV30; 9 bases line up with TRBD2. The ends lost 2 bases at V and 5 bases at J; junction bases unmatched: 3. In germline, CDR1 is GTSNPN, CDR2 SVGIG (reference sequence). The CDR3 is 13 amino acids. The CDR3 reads CAWSIAGGETQYF. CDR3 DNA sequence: TGTGCCTGGAGTATTGCGGGAGGGGAGACCCAGTACTTC. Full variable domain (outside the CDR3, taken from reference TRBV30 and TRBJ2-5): SQTIHQWPATLVQPVGSPLSLECTVEGTSNPNLYWYRQAAGRGLQLLFYSVGIGQISSEVPQNLSASRPQDRQFILSSKKLLLSDSGFYLCAWSIAGGETQYFGPGTRLLVL.

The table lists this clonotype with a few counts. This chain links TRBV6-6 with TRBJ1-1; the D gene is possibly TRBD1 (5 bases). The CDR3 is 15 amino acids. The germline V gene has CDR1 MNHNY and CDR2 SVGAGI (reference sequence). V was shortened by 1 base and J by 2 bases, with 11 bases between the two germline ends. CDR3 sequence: CASSYWRTRNTEAFF. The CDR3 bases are TGTGCCAGCAGTTACTGGCGGACACGAAACACTGAAGCTTTCTTT.

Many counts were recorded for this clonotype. CDR3 amino acids: CASSGATVYGYTF. The CDR3 nucleotides are TGTGCCAGCAGCGGCGCGACAGTTTATGGCTACACCTTC. The chain recombines TRBV6-1 with TRBJ1-2; weak D call: TRBD1 (5 bases). Germline CDR1 MNHNS, CDR2 SASEGT. The CDR3 is 13 residues long. Between the trimmed V and J ends, which lost 6 bases and 5 bases, there was a span of 13 bases.

CDR3 coding DNA: TGTGCCAGCAGTTGGGGCGGGGGCCGGGATACGCAGTATTTT. This translates into CASSWGGGRDTQYF. The chain has TRBV12-3 or TRBV12-4 and TRBJ2-3; D perhaps matches TRBD2 (7 bases). Trimming pared 4 bases from V and 6 bases from J, leaving 14 bases between. The CDR3 spans 14 residues.

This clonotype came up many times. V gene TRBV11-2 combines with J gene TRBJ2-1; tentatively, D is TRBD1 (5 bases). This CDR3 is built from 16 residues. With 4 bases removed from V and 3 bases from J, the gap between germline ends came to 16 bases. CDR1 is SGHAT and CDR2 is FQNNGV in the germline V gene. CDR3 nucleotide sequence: TGTGCCAGCAGCTCCGTATCAGGGAAGAACTACAATGAGCAGTTCTTC. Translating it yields CASSSVSGKNYNEQFF.

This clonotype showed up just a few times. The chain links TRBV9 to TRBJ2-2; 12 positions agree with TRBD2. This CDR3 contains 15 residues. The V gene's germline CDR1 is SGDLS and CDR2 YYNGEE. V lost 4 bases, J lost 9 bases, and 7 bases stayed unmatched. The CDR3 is CASSPLAGGPRELFF. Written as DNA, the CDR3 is TGTGCCAGCAGCCCCCTAGCGGGAGGGCCAAGGGAGCTGTTTTTT.

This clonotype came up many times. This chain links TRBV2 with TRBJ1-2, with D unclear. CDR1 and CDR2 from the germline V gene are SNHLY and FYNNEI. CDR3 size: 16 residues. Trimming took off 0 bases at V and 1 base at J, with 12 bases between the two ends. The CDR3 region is CASSEALRLINYGYTF. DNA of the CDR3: TGTGCCAGCAGTGAAGCGCTTCGCCTTATTAACTATGGCTACACCTTC. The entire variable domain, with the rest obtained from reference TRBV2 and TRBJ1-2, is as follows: EPEVTQTPSHQVTQMGQEVILRCVPISNHLYFYWYRQILGQKVEFLVSFYNNEISEKSEIFDDQFSVERPDGSNFTLKIRSTKLEDSAMYFCASSEALRLINYGYTFGSGTRLTVV.